This T cell receptor (beta chain) was sequenced in a study of cytomegalovirus exposure and HLA in healthy donors. The CDR3 is 15 residues long. CDR1 and CDR2 from the germline V gene are MNHEY and SVGAGI. Trimming removed 0 bases at V and 4 bases at J, with 9 bases between. Donors sampled were nominally healthy, though unrecorded immune exposures were likely. It was with 60 Vbeta and 13 Jbeta primers that the PCR ran. Authors' data handling: Per a later analysis, the number of unique TCR beta chains was around 80 million, of which around 9.9 million were shared. Some clones are missing from TCRdb's copy, which holds only in-frame ones; the method was immunoSEQ multiplex PCR. V and J calls and clone size are given by that table; D and trimming were obtained from the DNA. The profile shows about 130,000 clones, around 77% of them singletons.

The genes are TRBV6-5 and TRBJ2-2, with D tentatively TRBD2 (6 bases). The sample was PBMCs. The clonotype was recovered from a woman aged 45-60 years in good health and CMV-seronegative. CDR3 protein: CASSYSAAGTGELFF. The CDR3 DNA sequence: TGTGCCAGCAGTTACTCCGCAGCGGGCACCGGGGAGCTGTTTTTT.